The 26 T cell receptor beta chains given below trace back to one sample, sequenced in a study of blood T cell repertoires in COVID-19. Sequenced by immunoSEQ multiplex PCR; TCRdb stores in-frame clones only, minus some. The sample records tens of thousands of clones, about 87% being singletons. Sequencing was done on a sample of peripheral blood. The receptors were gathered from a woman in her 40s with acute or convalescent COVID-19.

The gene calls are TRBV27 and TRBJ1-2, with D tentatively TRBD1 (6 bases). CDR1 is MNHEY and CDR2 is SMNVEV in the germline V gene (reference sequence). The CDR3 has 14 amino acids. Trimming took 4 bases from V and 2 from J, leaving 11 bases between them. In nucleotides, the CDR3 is TGTGCCAGCAGTTCAGGACAGCCCAACTATGGCTACACCTTC. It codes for CASSSGQPNYGYTF.

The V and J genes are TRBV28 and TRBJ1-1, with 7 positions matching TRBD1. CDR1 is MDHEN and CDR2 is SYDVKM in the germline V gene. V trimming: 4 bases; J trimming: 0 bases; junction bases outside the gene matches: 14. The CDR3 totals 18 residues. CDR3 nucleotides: TGTGCCAGCAGTTCTCCTGCGAACAGGGGCTACATGAACACTGAAGCTTTCTTT. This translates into CASSSPANRGYMNTEAFF.

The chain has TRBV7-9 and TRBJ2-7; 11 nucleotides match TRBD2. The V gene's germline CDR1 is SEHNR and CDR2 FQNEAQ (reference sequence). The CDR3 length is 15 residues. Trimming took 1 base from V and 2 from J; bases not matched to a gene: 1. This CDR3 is CASSLVAGGPYEQYF. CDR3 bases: TGTGCCAGCAGCTTAGTAGCGGGAGGGCCCTACGAGCAGTACTTC. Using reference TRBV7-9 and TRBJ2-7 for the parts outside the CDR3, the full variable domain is DTGVSQNPRHKITKRGQNVTFRCDPISEHNRLYWYRQTLGQGPEFLTYFQNEAQLEKSRLLSDRFSAERPKGSFSTLEIQRTEQGDSAMYLCASSLVAGGPYEQYFGPGTRLTVT.

For the CDR3, the DNA is TGTGCCATCAGTGAGTCGGAGGGGGCAACGGACACTGAAGCTTTCTTT. This codes for CAISESEGATDTEAFF. The chain is built from TRBV10-3 and TRBJ1-1, with 7 bases lining up with TRBD1. V lost 0 bases, J lost 3 bases, and 7 bases stayed unmatched. The V gene's germline CDR1 is ENHRY and CDR2 SYGVKD. There are 16 residues in the CDR3.

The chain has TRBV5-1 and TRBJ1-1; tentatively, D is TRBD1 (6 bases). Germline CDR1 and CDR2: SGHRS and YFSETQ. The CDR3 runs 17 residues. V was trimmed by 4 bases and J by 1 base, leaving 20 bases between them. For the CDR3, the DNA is TGCGCCAGCAGCGTGGCCAGTGGGGGGGCAACGAACACTGAAGCTTTCTTT. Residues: CASSVASGGATNTEAFF.

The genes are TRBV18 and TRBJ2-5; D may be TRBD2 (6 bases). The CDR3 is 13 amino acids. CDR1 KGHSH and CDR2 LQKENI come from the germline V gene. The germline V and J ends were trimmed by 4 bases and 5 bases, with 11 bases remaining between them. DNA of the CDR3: TGTGCCAGCTCACTGGGACTGGGGGAGACCCAGTACTTC. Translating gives CASSLGLGETQYF.

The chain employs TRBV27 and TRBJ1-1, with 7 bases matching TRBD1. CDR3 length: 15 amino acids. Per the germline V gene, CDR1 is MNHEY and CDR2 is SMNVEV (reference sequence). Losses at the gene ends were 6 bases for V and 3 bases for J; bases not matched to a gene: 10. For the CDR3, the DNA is TGTGCCAGCAGATTGAGACAGGGAGGTTACACTGAAGCTTTCTTT. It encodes CASRLRQGGYTEAFF.

CDR3 coding DNA: TGCAGCGTTGAAGGGCAGGGGGCACGGACCGGGGAGCTGTTTTTT. Its translation: CSVEGQGARTGELFF. The chain joins TRBV29-1 to TRBJ2-2; 8 bases are shared with TRBD1. CDR1 SQVTM and CDR2 ANQGSEA come from the germline V gene. V was clipped by 1 base and J by 5 bases; unmatched bases: 6. The CDR3 loop spans 15 amino acids.

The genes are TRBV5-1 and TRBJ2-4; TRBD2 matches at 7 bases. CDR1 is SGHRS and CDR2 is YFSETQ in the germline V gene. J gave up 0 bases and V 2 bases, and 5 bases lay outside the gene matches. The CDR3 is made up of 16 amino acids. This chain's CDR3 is CASSFSASGAKNIQYF. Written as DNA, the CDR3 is TGCGCCAGCAGCTTTTCGGCTAGCGGAGCCAAAAACATTCAGTACTTC.

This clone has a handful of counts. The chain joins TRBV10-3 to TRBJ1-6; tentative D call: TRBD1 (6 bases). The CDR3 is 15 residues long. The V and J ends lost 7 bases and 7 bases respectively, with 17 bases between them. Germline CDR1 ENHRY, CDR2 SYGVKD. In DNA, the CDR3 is TGTGCCATCACCCCAGTTAGGGGGGGCAATTCACCCCTCCACTTT. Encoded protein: CAITPVRGGNSPLHF.

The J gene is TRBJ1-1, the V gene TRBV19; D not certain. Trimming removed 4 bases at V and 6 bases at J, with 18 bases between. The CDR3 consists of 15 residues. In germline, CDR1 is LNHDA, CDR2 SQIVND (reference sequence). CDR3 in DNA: TGTGCCAGTAGTACCCGGGTGGGTATCGGGGCTGAAGCTTTCTTT. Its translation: CASSTRVGIGAEAFF.

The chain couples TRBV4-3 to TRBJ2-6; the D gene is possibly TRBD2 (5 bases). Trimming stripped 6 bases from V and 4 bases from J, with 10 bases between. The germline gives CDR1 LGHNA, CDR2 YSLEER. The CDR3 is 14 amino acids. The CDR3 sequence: CASSQSGGANVLTF. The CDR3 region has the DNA TGCGCCAGCAGTCAAAGCGGCGGGGCCAACGTCCTGACTTTC.

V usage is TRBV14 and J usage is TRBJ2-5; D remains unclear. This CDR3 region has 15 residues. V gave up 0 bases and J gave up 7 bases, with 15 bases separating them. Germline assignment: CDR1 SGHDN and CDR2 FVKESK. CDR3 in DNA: TGTGCCAGCAGCCAAGAAAGAGGAGCGTTGGGGACCCAGTACTTC. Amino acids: CASSQERGALGTQYF.

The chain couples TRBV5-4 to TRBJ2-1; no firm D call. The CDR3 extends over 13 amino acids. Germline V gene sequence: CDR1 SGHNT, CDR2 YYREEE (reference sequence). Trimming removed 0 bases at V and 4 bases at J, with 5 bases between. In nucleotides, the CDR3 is TGTGCCAGCAGCTTGGTTCCTTACAATGAGCAGTTCTTC. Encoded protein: CASSLVPYNEQFF.

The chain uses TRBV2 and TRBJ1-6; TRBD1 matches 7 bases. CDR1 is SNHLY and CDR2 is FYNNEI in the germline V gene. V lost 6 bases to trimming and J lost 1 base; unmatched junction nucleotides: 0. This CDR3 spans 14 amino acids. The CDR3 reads CASSRGSYNSPLHF. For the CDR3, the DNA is TGTGCCAGCAGCAGGGGGTCCTATAATTCACCCCTCCACTTT.

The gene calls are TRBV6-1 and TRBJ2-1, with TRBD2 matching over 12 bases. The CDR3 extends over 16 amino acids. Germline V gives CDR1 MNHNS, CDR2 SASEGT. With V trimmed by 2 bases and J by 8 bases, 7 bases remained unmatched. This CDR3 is CASSEMLAGGVHEQFF. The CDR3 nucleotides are TGTGCCAGCAGTGAAATGCTAGCGGGAGGGGTCCATGAGCAGTTCTTC.

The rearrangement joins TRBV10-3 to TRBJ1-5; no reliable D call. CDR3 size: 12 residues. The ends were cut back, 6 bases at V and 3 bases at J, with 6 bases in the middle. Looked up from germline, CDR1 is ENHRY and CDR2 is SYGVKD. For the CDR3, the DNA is TGTGCCATCAGCGACAACAATCAGCCCCAGCATTTT. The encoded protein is CAISDNNQPQHF.

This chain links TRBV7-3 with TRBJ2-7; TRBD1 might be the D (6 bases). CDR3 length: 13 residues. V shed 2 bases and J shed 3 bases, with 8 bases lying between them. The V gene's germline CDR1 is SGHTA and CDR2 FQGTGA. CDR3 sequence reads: CASSLGTLYEQYF. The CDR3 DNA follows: TGTGCCAGCAGCTTAGGGACACTCTACGAGCAGTACTTC.

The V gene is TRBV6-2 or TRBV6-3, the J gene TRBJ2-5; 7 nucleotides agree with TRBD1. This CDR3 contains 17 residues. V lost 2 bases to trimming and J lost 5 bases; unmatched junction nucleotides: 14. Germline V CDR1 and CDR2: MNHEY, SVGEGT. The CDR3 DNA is TGTGCCAGCAGTTACACCCTTCCGACAGGGCTGGTGGAGACCCAGTACTTC. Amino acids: CASSYTLPTGLVETQYF.

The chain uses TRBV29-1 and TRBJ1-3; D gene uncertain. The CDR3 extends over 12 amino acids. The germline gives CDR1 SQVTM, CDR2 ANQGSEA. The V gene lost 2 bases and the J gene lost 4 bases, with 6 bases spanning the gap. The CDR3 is CSVESGGNTIYF. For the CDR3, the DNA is TGCAGCGTTGAATCGGGGGGAAACACCATATATTTT.

CDR3 sequence reads: CASSQDRQAYEQYF. The CDR3, as DNA: TGTGCCAGCAGCCAAGATAGGCAGGCCTACGAGCAGTACTTC. The rearrangement uses TRBV3-1 (or the pseudogene TRBV3-2) and TRBJ2-7; D unresolved. Trimming cost V 0 bases and J 2 bases, with 8 bases left between them. This CDR3 region has 14 residues. The germline gives CDR1 LGHDT, CDR2 YNNKEL (reference sequence).

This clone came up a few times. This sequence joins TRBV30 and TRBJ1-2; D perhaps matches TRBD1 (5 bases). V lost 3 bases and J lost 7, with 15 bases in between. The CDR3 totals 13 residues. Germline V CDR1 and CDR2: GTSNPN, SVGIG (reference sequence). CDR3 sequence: CAWRVAGGGGYTF. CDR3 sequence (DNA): TGTGCCTGGAGAGTGGCAGGCGGGGGTGGCTACACCTTC.

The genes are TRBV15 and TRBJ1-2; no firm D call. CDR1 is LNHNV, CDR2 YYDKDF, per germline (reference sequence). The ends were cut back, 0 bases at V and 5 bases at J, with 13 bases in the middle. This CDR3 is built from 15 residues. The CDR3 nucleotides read TGTGCCACCAGCAGAGATCAATTGCAGTCTTATGGCTACACCTTC. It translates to CATSRDQLQSYGYTF.

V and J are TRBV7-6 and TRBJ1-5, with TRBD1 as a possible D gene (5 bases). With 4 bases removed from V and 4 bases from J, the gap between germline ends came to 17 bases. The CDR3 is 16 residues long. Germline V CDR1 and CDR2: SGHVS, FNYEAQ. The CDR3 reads CASSSSGGGWNQPQHF. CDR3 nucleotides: TGTGCCAGCAGCTCGTCTGGGGGGGGATGGAATCAGCCCCAGCATTTT.

Written as DNA, the CDR3 is TGTGCCAGCAGTGGGACAGGGTCCACTGAAGCTTTCTTT. Translation: CASSGTGSTEAFF. The V and J genes are TRBV28 and TRBJ1-1, with 9 bases fitting TRBD1. V shed 5 bases, J shed 4 bases, and the junction held 2 bases outside the gene matches. Germline loops: CDR1 MDHEN, CDR2 SYDVKM. The CDR3 runs to 13 residues.

The CDR3 region has the DNA TGTGCCAGCAGGATGGGGACTAGCGAGCAGTACTTC. Translating it yields CASRMGTSEQYF. This chain links TRBV2 with TRBJ2-7; TRBD2 agrees at 8 bases. V gave up 6 bases and J gave up 6 bases; unmatched junction bases: 4. In germline, CDR1 is SNHLY, CDR2 FYNNEI. CDR3 length equals 12 residues. Combining the CDR3 with reference TRBV2 and TRBJ2-7 gives the whole variable domain EPEVTQTPSHQVTQMGQEVILRCVPISNHLYFYWYRQILGQKVEFLVSFYNNEISEKSEIFDDQFSVERPDGSNFTLKIRSTKLEDSAMYFCASRMGTSEQYFGPGTRLTVT.